This entry is about one T cell receptor (beta chain). This clone occurred once. No cognate antigen has been identified for it. Per-nucleotide qualities are absent, and no much larger clonotype sits a single base away. The immunoSEQ Assay, a bias-controlled multiplex PCR, was used to amplify TCRbeta CDR3 regions from genomic DNA. The original methods were these. Within the assay, amplification of reference gene primers was used to estimate how many nucleated cells each sample contained. Sequence reads were collapsed and filtered to measure the absolute abundance of every unique TCRbeta CDR3 rearrangement. For each sample, productive Simpson clonality was calculated as the square root of Simpson's diversity index across productive rearrangements. In TCRdb, the immuneACCESS table is reduced to in-frame sequences with V and J assigned. These tables do not hold every clone; where another copy was compared, an unresolved V gene accounts for under half, and the others remain unexplained. That table supplies the V and J calls and clone size; D and trimming were determined from the DNA. The sample records 200,000 to 250,000 clones, 80% to 90% of which are singletons. The top ten hold 3.8% of the sample.

Enrolling through a virtual design, the prospective study's participants ranged in age from about 18 to 89 years and lived across 24 United States geographic areas. To assign participants to cohorts, the prospective study relied on clinical history that participants themselves reported in a screening survey and a study questionnaire. Mobile phlebotomists in the prospective study collected whole blood, serum and a nasopharyngeal or oropharyngeal swab from every participant. Participants in the prospective study had the option to provide additional blood draws and questionnaires over a 2-month period. Blood samples from the prospective study were shipped frozen or at room temperature prior to DNA extraction. The record originates from a study of blood T cell repertoires in COVID-19 (dated by TCRdb to about 2020). Concerning the study at large: The collaborator samples originated in the United States, Italy and Spain and spanned the acute and convalescent phases of COVID-19. The samples were drawn from two sources: the first 160 participants of the ongoing ImmuneRACE study, and fewer than 1,500 subjects contributed by 6 global collaborators. The material from the prospective study consisted of cDNA or gDNA derived from T cells, B-cell-depleted T cells, or PBMCs. The repertoires were released in a freely available public database intended as a resource for research on the immune response to SARS-CoV-2. Subjects who had been exposed to COVID-19, were actively infected with it, or had recovered from it provided the deeply sampled blood TCRbeta repertoires that made up the dataset. The sample metadata nearly always contained a de-identified subject ID, COVID-19 status, age in years and sex. HLA class I and class II types, where available, came from metadata supplied by the sample provider rather than from assay-based typing.

General findings and caveats noted by the study authors: The quantity of clinical and demographic metadata differed by source and by participant and was supplied without curation.

Per the germline V gene, MDHEN is the CDR1 and SYDVKM is the CDR2. Spanning cysteine to phenylalanine, the CDR3 consists of 15 amino acids. Kept here is only the CDR3 DNA, which spans 45 bases and is read in frame from base 1. A distance of 16 bases separates the germline ends of V and J, which lose 6 bases and 2 bases respectively. The sequenced sample consisted of PBMCs or T cells enriched from blood (not recorded which). The rearrangement combines TRBV28 with TRBJ1-2; TRBD1 is possibly the D segment (6 matching bases). This TCR came from a woman aged 40 to 50 with acute COVID-19. The CDR3 corresponds to CASSLGQRVNYGYTF. In nucleotide form, the sequence is TGTGCCAGCAGCTTAGGACAGAGGGTAAACTATGGCTACACCTTC.